This is a list of T cell receptor beta chains from one sample in a study of T cells in Graves' hyperthyroidism and ophthalmopathy. TCRdb passed the multiplex PCR reads through MiXCR, listing each CDR3 protein once. The table records nearly 750,000 distinct CDR3 sequences, around 40% of them present only once. Sequences were obtained from blood. The receptors shown here come from a middle-aged woman with Graves' hyperthyroidism. Both conserved end residues are part of each CDR3. Each record gives: clone size, D gene, CDR3 length, V gene, J gene, CDR3 DNA, CDR3 protein. The D gene is left open where the match is weak. Size is stated for part of the rows, as once, few or many counts, or as a class when the clone is expanded.

size: few; D: NA; length: 15; V: TRBV12-3/TRBV12-4; J: TRBJ1-5; DNA: TGTGCCAGCAGGGGCAGGAGGGACCTAAATCAGCCCCAGCATTTT; CDR3: CASRGRRDLNQPQHF
size: many; D: NA; length: 13; V: TRBV29-1; J: TRBJ1-2; DNA: TGCAGCGTTGAATTAGGGAACGACTATGGCTACACCTTC; CDR3: CSVELGNDYGYTF
size: many; D: TRBD1; length: 14; V: TRBV7-2; J: TRBJ1-2; DNA: TGTGCCAGCAGTCAGACCGGGACAGGGGGGGGCTACACCTTC; CDR3: CASSQTGTGGGYTF
size: few; D: NA; length: 13; V: TRBV28; J: TRBJ1-5; DNA: TGTGCCAGCAGTTTATGGGCGAATCAGCCCCAGCATTTT; CDR3: CASSLWANQPQHF
size: NA; D: NA; length: 14; V: TRBV12-3/TRBV12-4; J: TRBJ1-3; DNA: TGTGCCAGCAGCGGGGGGGTTGGGGGAAACACCATATATTTT; CDR3: CASSGGVGGNTIYF
size: NA; D: NA; length: 15; V: TRBV2; J: TRBJ2-1; DNA: TGTGCCAGCAGTGGCCCGACAGGAGTACACGGTGAGCAGTTCTTC; CDR3: CASSGPTGVHGEQFF
size: NA; D: NA; length: 12; V: TRBV12-5; J: TRBJ2-5; DNA: TGTGCTAGTTTGGAGGGTCGGGAGACCCAGTACTTC; CDR3: CASLEGRETQYF
size: NA; D: TRBD1; length: 15; V: TRBV20-1; J: TRBJ1-5; DNA: TGCAGTGCTAGTTCCCCGGGACAGGGGAATCAGCCCCAGCATTTT; CDR3: CSASSPGQGNQPQHF
size: NA; D: NA; length: 12; V: TRBV10-3; J: TRBJ1-2; DNA: TGTGCCATCAGTGGGGGGGGGGATGGCTACACCTTC; CDR3: CAISGGGDGYTF
size: many; D: NA; length: 12; V: TRBV5-5; J: TRBJ1-1; DNA: TGTGCCAGCAGCTTGCAACTCCTGGAAGCTTTCTTT; CDR3: CASSLQLLEAFF
size: few; D: NA; length: 16; V: TRBV10-3; J: TRBJ1-2; DNA: TGTGCCAGCAGTTACTCGCTAGACGGGACACCTTATGGCTACACCTTC; CDR3: CASSYSLDGTPYGYTF
size: few; D: NA; length: 13; V: TRBV7-9; J: TRBJ2-1; DNA: TGTGCCAGCAGCTTAGCCTATGGGGGTGAGCAGTTCTTC; CDR3: CASSLAYGGEQFF
size: NA; D: TRBD2; length: 15; V: TRBV19; J: TRBJ2-1; DNA: TGTGCCAGTAGCTATAGCGGGGTTGGCTACAATGAGCAGTTCTTC; CDR3: CASSYSGVGYNEQFF
size: NA; D: NA; length: 15; V: TRBV6-6; J: TRBJ1-6; DNA: TGTGCCAGCAGTTACAGGGTATCGTATAATTCACCCCTCCACTTT; CDR3: CASSYRVSYNSPLHF
size: many; D: NA; length: 14; V: TRBV7-9; J: TRBJ1-5; DNA: TGTGCCAGCAGCTCTCAGGGGAGCAATCAGCCCCAGCATTTT; CDR3: CASSSQGSNQPQHF
size: NA; D: NA; length: 14; V: TRBV10-1; J: TRBJ1-4; DNA: TGCGCCAGCAGTGCGGGAGGGGCACATGAAAAACTGTTTTTT; CDR3: CASSAGGAHEKLFF
size: NA; D: NA; length: 16; V: TRBV2; J: TRBJ1-5; DNA: TGTGCCAGCAGCCAAGGCAAGGGATATAGCAATCAGCCCCAGCATTTT; CDR3: CASSQGKGYSNQPQHF
size: NA; D: NA; length: 16; V: TRBV11-2; J: TRBJ2-5; DNA: TGTGCCAGCAGCTTAGTGGGGTCGAGGGGCCAAGAGACCCAGTACTTC; CDR3: CASSLVGSRGQETQYF
size: NA; D: TRBD1; length: 15; V: TRBV20-1; J: TRBJ2-3; DNA: TGCAGTGCCCATAGACAGGGGATGGGCACAGATACGCAGTATTTT; CDR3: CSAHRQGMGTDTQYF
size: NA; D: NA; length: 17; V: TRBV5-1; J: TRBJ2-7; DNA: TGCGCCAGCAGCTTCTTGAAGGATTCAGTGGGTGGCGACGAGCAGTACTTC; CDR3: CASSFLKDSVGGDEQYF
size: NA; D: TRBD1; length: 17; V: TRBV4-1; J: TRBJ1-2; DNA: TGCGCCAGCAGCCAAGATCGAGGGACAGGGAAGGTTAATGGCTACACCTTC; CDR3: CASSQDRGTGKVNGYTF
size: many; D: TRBD1; length: 15; V: TRBV7-9; J: TRBJ1-6; DNA: TGTGCCAGCAGCTTTAGGGGGCGGGCGAATTCACCCCTCCACTTT; CDR3: CASSFRGRANSPLHF